This T cell receptor beta chain derives from a study of breast tumors, draining lymph nodes, adjacent tissues. Study-wide points: Luminal-like breast cancer showed significantly greater tumor-nontumor repertoire similarity than basal-like breast cancer did.

Worth noting for this clonotype: Its antigen is currently unknown.

Axillary draining lymph nodes of breast cancer patients supplied the node samples. TCRdb re-analysed the multiplex PCR reads in MiXCR, keeping a single row per CDR3 protein. The repertoire includes around 290,000 distinct CDR3 sequences, around 30% of them detected once, and 1.1% sits in the top ten. The TCR sequence derives from a female donor with breast cancer. Some clones in this sample may be carry-over from other donors' samples. The sequenced sample consisted of axillary lymph node tissue.

DNA of the CDR3: TGTGCCAGCAGCTTGTTAAACCGGGCCATTTTTTCTGCTAACTATGGCTACACCTTC. Translating gives CASSLLNRAIFSANYGYTF. This chain links TRBV11-2 with TRBJ1-2; unclear D gene. Trimming shortened V by 3 bases and J by 0 bases, and 23 bases separated the two germline ends. CDR1 is SGHAT, CDR2 FQNNGV, per germline. CDR3 size: 19 residues.